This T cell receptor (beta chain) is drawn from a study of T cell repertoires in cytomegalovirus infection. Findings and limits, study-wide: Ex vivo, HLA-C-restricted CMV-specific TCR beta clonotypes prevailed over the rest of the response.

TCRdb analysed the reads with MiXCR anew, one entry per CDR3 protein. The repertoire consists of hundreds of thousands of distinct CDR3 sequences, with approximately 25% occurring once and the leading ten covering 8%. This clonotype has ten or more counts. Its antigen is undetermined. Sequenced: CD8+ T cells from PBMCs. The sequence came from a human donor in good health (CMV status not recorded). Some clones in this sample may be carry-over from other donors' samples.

The CDR3 DNA follows: TGTGCCAGCAGCGTAAGGGGTTTAGAACAGGGGCCAACCTACGAGCAGTACTTC. It specifies CASSVRGLEQGPTYEQYF. The chain combines TRBV14 with TRBJ2-7; 7 positions agree with TRBD1. The V gene's germline CDR1 is SGHDN and CDR2 FVKESK. J was trimmed by 2 bases and V by 5 bases; bases with no gene match: 18. The CDR3 is made up of 18 amino acids.